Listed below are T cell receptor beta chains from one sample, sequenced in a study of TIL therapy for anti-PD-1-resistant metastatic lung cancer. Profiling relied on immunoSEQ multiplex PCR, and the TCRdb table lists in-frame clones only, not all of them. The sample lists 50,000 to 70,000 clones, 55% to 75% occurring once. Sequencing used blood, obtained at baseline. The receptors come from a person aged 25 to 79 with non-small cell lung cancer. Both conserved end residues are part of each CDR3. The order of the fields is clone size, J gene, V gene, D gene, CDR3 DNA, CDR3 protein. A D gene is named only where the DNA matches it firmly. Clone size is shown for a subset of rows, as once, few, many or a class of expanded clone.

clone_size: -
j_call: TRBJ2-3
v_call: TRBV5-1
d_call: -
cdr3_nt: TGCGCCAGCAGCTTGAGAGGAGTCCCGGCGACGCAGTATTTT
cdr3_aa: CASSLRGVPATQYF

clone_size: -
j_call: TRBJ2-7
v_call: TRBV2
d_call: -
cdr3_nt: TGTGCCAGCAGTGAGGTCTACGAGCAGTACTTC
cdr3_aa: CASSEVYEQYF

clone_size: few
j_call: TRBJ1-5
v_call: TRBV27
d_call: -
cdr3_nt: TGTGCCAGCAGTTACAACGGTAATAGCAATCAGCCCCAGCATTTT
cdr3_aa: CASSYNGNSNQPQHF

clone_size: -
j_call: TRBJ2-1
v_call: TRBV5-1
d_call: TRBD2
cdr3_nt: TGCGCCAGCAGCTTGGGCGCGGGGGACCTCTTATACAATGAGCAGTTCTTC
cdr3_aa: CASSLGAGDLLYNEQFF

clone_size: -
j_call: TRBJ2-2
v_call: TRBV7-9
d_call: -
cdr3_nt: TGTGCCAGCAGCTTGATCCGGGACATCCGATGGGACACCGGGGAGCTGTTTTTT
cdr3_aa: CASSLIRDIRWDTGELFF

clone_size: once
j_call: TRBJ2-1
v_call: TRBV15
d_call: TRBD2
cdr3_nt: TGTGCCACCAGCCTAGCGGCATACAATGAGCAGTTCTTC
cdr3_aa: CATSLAAYNEQFF

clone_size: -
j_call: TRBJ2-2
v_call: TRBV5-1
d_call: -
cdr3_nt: TGCGCCAGCAGCGAGCTCGCCTCCAATCCGAACACCGGGGAGCTGTTTTTT
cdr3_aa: CASSELASNPNTGELFF

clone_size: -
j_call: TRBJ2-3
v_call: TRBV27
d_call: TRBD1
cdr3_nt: TGTGCCAGCAGTTTAGGACAGGGCACAGATACGCAGTATTTT
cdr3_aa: CASSLGQGTDTQYF

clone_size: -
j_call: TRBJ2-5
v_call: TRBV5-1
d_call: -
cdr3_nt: TGCGCCAGCAGCCCTCTCAACTCAGGGAAAGAGACCCAGTACTTC
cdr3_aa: CASSPLNSGKETQYF

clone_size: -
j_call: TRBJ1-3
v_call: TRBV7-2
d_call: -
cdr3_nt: TGTGCCAGCAGGCAACGTGCCTCTGGAAACACCATATATTTT
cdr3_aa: CASRQRASGNTIYF

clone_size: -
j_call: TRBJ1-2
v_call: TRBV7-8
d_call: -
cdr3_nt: TGTGCCAGCAGCCAAAGGGGGGGGCGGGCATATGGCTACACCTTC
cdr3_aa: CASSQRGGRAYGYTF

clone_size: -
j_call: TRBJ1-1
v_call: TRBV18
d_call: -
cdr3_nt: TGTGCCAGCTCACCTAGCGTAGGCACTGAAGCTTTCTTT
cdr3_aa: CASSPSVGTEAFF

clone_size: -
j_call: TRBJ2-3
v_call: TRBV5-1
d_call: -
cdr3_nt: TGCGCCAGCAGCTTAGGGGACATACGCACAGATACGCAGTATTTT
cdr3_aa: CASSLGDIRTDTQYF

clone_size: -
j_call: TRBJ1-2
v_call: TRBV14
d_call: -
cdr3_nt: TGTGCCAGCAGCCCCTGGGGGGTCCTCTATGGCTACACCTTC
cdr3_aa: CASSPWGVLYGYTF

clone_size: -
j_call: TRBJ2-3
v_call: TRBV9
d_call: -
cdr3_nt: TGTGCCAGCAATAGAGTCACAGATACGCAGTATTTT
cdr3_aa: CASNRVTDTQYF

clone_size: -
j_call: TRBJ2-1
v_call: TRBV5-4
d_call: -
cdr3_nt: TGTGCCAGCAGCTTGAGTGGAACCAATGAGCAGTTCTTC
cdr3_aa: CASSLSGTNEQFF

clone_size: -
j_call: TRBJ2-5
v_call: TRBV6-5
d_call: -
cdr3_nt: TGTGCCAGCAGAGGGCTTCGAACGGGGCAAGAGACCCAGTACTTC
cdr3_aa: CASRGLRTGQETQYF

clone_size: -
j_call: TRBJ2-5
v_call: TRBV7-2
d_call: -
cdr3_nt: TGTGCCAGCAGCCGGGGCAGGGGAGAGACCCAGTACTTC
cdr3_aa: CASSRGRGETQYF

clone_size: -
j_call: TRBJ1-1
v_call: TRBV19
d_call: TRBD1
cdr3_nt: TGTGCCAGTAGTATACTTTGGGACAGGGTTAACACTGAAGCTTTCTTT
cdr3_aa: CASSILWDRVNTEAFF

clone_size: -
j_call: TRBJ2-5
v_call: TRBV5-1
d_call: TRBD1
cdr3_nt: TGCGCCAGCAGACCTCAGGGGGCCCAAGAGACCCAGTACTTC
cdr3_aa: CASRPQGAQETQYF

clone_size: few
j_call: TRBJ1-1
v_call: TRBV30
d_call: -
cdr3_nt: TGTGCCTGGAGTGTTGGTACGAACACTGAAGCTTTCTTT
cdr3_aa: CAWSVGTNTEAFF

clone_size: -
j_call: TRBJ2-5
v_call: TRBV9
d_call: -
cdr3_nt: TGTGCCAGCAGCGTAGGAATAGGGCGAAGTAGCGGAGAGACCCAGTACTTC
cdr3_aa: CASSVGIGRSSGETQYF